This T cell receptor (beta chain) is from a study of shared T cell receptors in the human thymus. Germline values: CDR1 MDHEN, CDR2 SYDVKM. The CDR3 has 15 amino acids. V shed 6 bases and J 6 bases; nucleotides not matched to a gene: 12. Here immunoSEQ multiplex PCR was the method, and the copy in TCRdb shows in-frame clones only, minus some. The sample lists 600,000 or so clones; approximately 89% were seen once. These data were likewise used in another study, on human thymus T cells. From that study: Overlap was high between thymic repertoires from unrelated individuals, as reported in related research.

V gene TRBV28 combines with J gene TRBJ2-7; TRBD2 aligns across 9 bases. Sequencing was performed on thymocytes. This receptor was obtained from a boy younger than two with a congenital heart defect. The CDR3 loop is CASSPGGLAGREQYF. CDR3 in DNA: TGTGCCAGCAGCCCTGGTGGGCTAGCGGGACGCGAGCAGTACTTC.